These T cell receptor beta chains were read from a single sample in a study of CD8 T cells in ankylosing spondylitis. TCRdb re-called the 5' RACE reads with MiXCR, one entry per CDR3 protein. The table records approximately 260,000 distinct CDR3 sequences, over 15% of them present only once. Sequencing input: blood, either unsorted or a sorted T cell fraction (not recorded which). The receptors come from a male donor with ankylosing spondylitis or in good health (not recorded which). Each CDR3 is given with its conserved first and last residue. A D gene is named only where the DNA matches it firmly. Clone size is given for some rows only: seen once, a few or many times, or a class if the clone is expanded.

len,v_gene,d_gene,abundance,j_gene,CDR3nt,CDR3aa
14,TRBV29-1,TRBD2,few,TRBJ2-7,TGCAGCGTTACCGATAGCGGGATAAGGTTCGAGCAGTACTTC,CSVTDSGIRFEQYF
16,TRBV7-6,TRBD1,few,TRBJ2-3,TGTGCCAGCAGCTTAGGGCAGGGGGCCCCCACAGATACGCAGTATTTT,CASSLGQGAPTDTQYF
18,TRBV4-1,-,few,TRBJ1-1,TGCGCCAGCAGCCAAGATGCGAACGGGGGCAGGGTGGGCACTGAAGCTTTCTTT,CASSQDANGGRVGTEAFF
15,TRBV11-2,-,few,TRBJ2-7,TGTGCCAGCAGCTTATCCCTAGGGGCAGTCTACGAGCAGTACTTC,CASSLSLGAVYEQYF
14,TRBV27,-,-,TRBJ2-1,TGTGCCAGCAGTTTCGCCAGCTCCTACAATGAGCAGTTCTTC,CASSFASSYNEQFF
10,TRBV29-1,-,-,TRBJ2-7,TGCAGCGTCGTCTCCAACGAGCAGTACTTC,CSVVSNEQYF
15,TRBV7-9,-,few,TRBJ1-1,TGTGCCAGCGCTAACAACGGGGCGCGGAACACTGAAGCTTTCTTT,CASANNGARNTEAFF
13,TRBV28,-,many,TRBJ1-2,TGTGCCAGCAGTCCCACGGGACCCGATGGCTACACCTTC,CASSPTGPDGYTF
15,TRBV10-1,-,many,TRBJ2-3,TGCGCCAGCCGGATCCGGGGGAACAGCACAGATACGCAGTATTTT,CASRIRGNSTDTQYF
15,TRBV6-1,TRBD2,few,TRBJ2-1,TGTGCCAGCAGTACGGGACTAGCGGGTTACAATGAGCAGTTCTTC,CASSTGLAGYNEQFF
14,TRBV29-1,TRBD2,-,TRBJ2-7,TGCAGCGTTGCCTCGGGGACTAGTGAGATCGAGCAGTACTTC,CSVASGTSEIEQYF
16,TRBV10-3,-,few,TRBJ1-1,TGTGCCATCAGTGAGGAGTTGGGGCAACCGAACACTGAAGCTTTCTTT,CAISEELGQPNTEAFF
16,TRBV20-1,TRBD2,-,TRBJ2-1,TGCAGTGCTTCCCAACAGCCGGGACTAGCGGGGCATGAGCAGTTCTTC,CSASQQPGLAGHEQFF
13,TRBV16,-,-,TRBJ2-7,TGTGCCAGCAGCCAATCGAGACACCCCGAGCAGTACTTC,CASSQSRHPEQYF
15,TRBV24-1,-,many,TRBJ2-5,TGTGCCACCAGTGATAGTGGTGCGATCCAAGAGACCCAGTACTTC,CATSDSGAIQETQYF
15,TRBV5-1,-,-,TRBJ2-1,TGCGCCAGCAGCCTAGCGATGGGGGGCTACAATGAGCAGTTCTTC,CASSLAMGGYNEQFF
15,TRBV27,-,-,TRBJ1-2,TGTGCCAGCAGTCCCCATGCCGGGACAATGGATGGCTACACCTTC,CASSPHAGTMDGYTF
13,TRBV28,-,medium-sized,TRBJ2-5,TGTGCCAGCAGCCGCCTTTGGAGTGAGACCCAGTACTTC,CASSRLWSETQYF
11,TRBV2,-,few,TRBJ2-1,TGTGCCAGCAGTGCAAACAATGAGCAGTTCTTC,CASSANNEQFF
15,TRBV20-1,TRBD2,few,TRBJ2-1,TGCAGTGCTAGAGAGCGCGGGAGGGGCTACAATGAGCAGTTCTTC,CSARERGRGYNEQFF
14,TRBV29-1,-,-,TRBJ1-2,TGCAGCGTTGAAGTCATAGACGCCTACTATGGCTACACCTTC,CSVEVIDAYYGYTF
14,TRBV12-3/TRBV12-4,-,many,TRBJ2-3,TGTGCCAGCAGTCCGATGGAGGCTACAGATACGCAGTATTTT,CASSPMEATDTQYF
11,TRBV12-3/TRBV12-4,-,few,TRBJ1-1,TGTGCCAGCAGCATGGCAGCTGAAGCTTTCTTT,CASSMAAEAFF
16,TRBV6-5,TRBD1,few,TRBJ2-2,TGTGCCAGCAGTTCGACAGGGGGCGCGAACACCGGGGAGCTGTTTTTT,CASSSTGGANTGELFF
13,TRBV4-3,-,few,TRBJ2-7,TGCGCCAGCAGCCAAGAACGGCATTACGAGCAGTACTTC,CASSQERHYEQYF
13,TRBV27,-,-,TRBJ2-3,TGTGCCAGCAGTTTAAGTCCCGCAGATACGCAGTATTTT,CASSLSPADTQYF
16,TRBV12-3/TRBV12-4,TRBD2,-,TRBJ2-5,TGTGCCAGCAGTTTAGCGCAGGGCGGGAGGTCAGAGACCCAGTACTTC,CASSLAQGGRSETQYF
14,TRBV4-1,-,few,TRBJ2-7,TGCGCCAGCAGCCCGCTACAGGGTACCTACGAGCAGTACTTC,CASSPLQGTYEQYF
13,TRBV29-1,TRBD1,few,TRBJ2-7,TGCAGCGTTAAGGACAGGTGGTCCTACGAGCAGTACTTC,CSVKDRWSYEQYF
13,TRBV29-1,-,many,TRBJ2-2,TGCAGCGTTGGGGGGCAAGACACCGGGGAGCTGTTTTTT,CSVGGQDTGELFF
15,TRBV27,-,-,TRBJ2-3,TGTGCCAGCAGCAGGGGCCCTCCCCGGTCAGATACGCAGTATTTT,CASSRGPPRSDTQYF
17,TRBV5-1,TRBD1,-,TRBJ2-3,TGCGCCAGCAGCCCGGGGACAGGGGGCTCTAGCACAGATACGCAGTATTTT,CASSPGTGGSSTDTQYF
16,TRBV3-1,TRBD2,few,TRBJ2-1,TGTGCCAGCAGCACCGTCTTGAGCGGGAGTTGGGGTGAGCAGTTCTTC,CASSTVLSGSWGEQFF
12,TRBV20-1,-,-,TRBJ2-5,TGCAGTCTACAGGAGGGCCTCGAGACCCAGTACTTC,CSLQEGLETQYF
15,TRBV2,-,-,TRBJ2-7,TGTGCCAGCAGTGCCTCTCGGGACATCACCTACGAGCAGTACTTC,CASSASRDITYEQYF
16,TRBV5-1,TRBD2,many,TRBJ2-7,TGCGCCAGCAGCTGGGGACTAGCGGGAGACTTGTACGAGCAGTACTTC,CASSWGLAGDLYEQYF
16,TRBV29-1,TRBD2,many,TRBJ2-7,TGCAGCGTTGTGGGCCCGGCTAGCGGGAGCTCCTACGAGCAGTACTTC,CSVVGPASGSSYEQYF
16,TRBV29-1,-,-,TRBJ2-3,TGCAGCGCTTACGGGGGGCAGGGAGGGTTCACAGATACGCAGTATTTT,CSAYGGQGGFTDTQYF
15,TRBV12-3/TRBV12-4,-,few,TRBJ2-2,TGTGCCAGCACCCCGGGCACTTCGAACACCGGGGAGCTGTTTTTT,CASTPGTSNTGELFF
15,TRBV7-8,TRBD2,-,TRBJ2-1,TGTGCCAGCAGCTTAGGGGGGGGAGCTTACAATGAGCAGTTCTTC,CASSLGGGAYNEQFF
14,TRBV6-2/TRBV6-3,-,-,TRBJ2-7,TGTGCCAGCATCCCGACAGAGAGCTCCTACGAGCAGTACTTC,CASIPTESSYEQYF
18,TRBV4-2,TRBD2,many,TRBJ2-1,TGTGCCAGCAGCCAAGAGGCGACTAGCGGGAGGTTCTACAATGAGCAGTTCTTC,CASSQEATSGRFYNEQFF
18,TRBV12-3/TRBV12-4,TRBD2,few,TRBJ2-7,TGTGCCAGCAGTCAACCCTGGGGGACTAGCGACCACGGATACGAGCAGTACTTC,CASSQPWGTSDHGYEQYF
14,TRBV5-1,-,few,TRBJ2-1,TGCGCCAGCAGCTTGGTTGGAGCCATGAATGAGCAGTTCTTC,CASSLVGAMNEQFF
14,TRBV12-3/TRBV12-4,-,few,TRBJ1-2,TGTGCCAGCAGTTTACGTCAGTTTAACTATGGCTACACCTTC,CASSLRQFNYGYTF
15,TRBV9,-,-,TRBJ2-5,TGTGCCAGCAGCGAAGGTGGGGGTTCTCAAGAGACCCAGTACTTC,CASSEGGGSQETQYF
12,TRBV29-1,-,few,TRBJ2-3,TGCGGTTATCGGGGCGGGCCAGATACGCAGTATTTT,CGYRGGPDTQYF
15,TRBV3-1,-,few,TRBJ2-3,TGTGCCAGCAGCCAAGAACTAGCTGGAGCAGATACGCAGTATTTT,CASSQELAGADTQYF
16,TRBV29-1,-,once,TRBJ1-3,TGCAGCGTTGGGGACTTCGGCCAAACTTCTGGAAACACCATATATTTT,CSVGDFGQTSGNTIYF
13,TRBV12-3/TRBV12-4,-,few,TRBJ2-2,TGTGCCAGCAGTTTGAGGAACACCGGGGAGCTGTTTTTT,CASSLRNTGELFF
16,TRBV7-9,-,few,TRBJ2-7,TGTGCCAGCAGCTTAGTTGGCCAACCGACCCTCTACGAGCAGTACTTC,CASSLVGQPTLYEQYF
14,TRBV7-7,-,-,TRBJ2-1,TGTGCTAGCAGCGCGTACCGGGGCTACAATGAGCAGTTCTTC,CASSAYRGYNEQFF
15,TRBV4-3,-,few,TRBJ2-7,TGCGCCAGCAGCCAAGATCCCGGGGGCGGTTCCGAGCAGTACTTC,CASSQDPGGGSEQYF
12,TRBV15,TRBD2,-,TRBJ2-4,TGTGCCACCAGCCGGACTAGCGGGTATCCGTACTTC,CATSRTSGYPYF
14,TRBV10-3,TRBD1,few,TRBJ2-3,TGTGCCATCAGGGCAGGGGGTAGCACAGATACGCAGTATTTT,CAIRAGGSTDTQYF
15,TRBV10-3,TRBD1,-,TRBJ2-3,TGTGCCATCAGTGATCCGACAGGGAACACAGATACGCAGTATTTT,CAISDPTGNTDTQYF
17,TRBV4-2,TRBD2,-,TRBJ2-2,TGTGCCAGCAGCCAAGAGAGGGCGGGAGGGCCCGGCGGGGAGCTGTTTTTT,CASSQERAGGPGGELFF